Shown below are 18 T cell receptor beta chains from a single sample sequenced in a study of T cells in Graves' hyperthyroidism and ophthalmopathy. Researchers amplified the TCR beta CDR3 regions from RNA transcripts. First-round RT-PCR with HTBI primers amplified the TCR CDR3 region. TCRdb recomputed calls from the multiplex PCR reads with MiXCR, one row per CDR3 protein. The sample contains approximately 700,000 distinct CDR3 sequences, about a sixth of which appear only once. Sequenced: blood. The receptor set was obtained from a man aged 18 to 29 with Graves' hyperthyroidism.

At least ten counts were recorded for this clonotype. V usage is TRBV27 and J usage is TRBJ2-7; 9 bases line up with TRBD2. J gave up 0 bases and V 5 bases, and 8 bases lay outside the gene matches. This CDR3 comprises 16 residues. Germline-derived CDR1 and CDR2 are MNHEY and SMNVEV (reference sequence). CDR3 residues: CASSKTSGLSSYEQYF. The CDR3 nucleotides read TGTGCCAGCAGTAAAACTAGCGGGCTCAGCTCCTACGAGCAGTACTTC.

This clonotype was found many times. The chain links TRBV20-1 to TRBJ2-7; D gene uncertain. Between the trimmed V and J ends, which lost 2 bases and 0 bases, there was a span of 11 bases. Germline V lookup: CDR1 DFQATT, CDR2 SNEGSKA (reference sequence). This CDR3 is built from 14 residues. The CDR3 protein is CSARSLSSSYEQYF. The CDR3, as DNA: TGCAGTGCTAGATCCCTATCGAGCTCCTACGAGCAGTACTTC.

In this sample, this clonotype turned up many times. The chain has TRBV7-2 and TRBJ2-7; TRBD2 aligns across 7 bases. The CDR3 consists of 16 residues. Germline loops: CDR1 SGHTA, CDR2 FQGNSA. Germline trimming cut 4 bases from V and 0 bases from J; bases unmatched to any gene: 9. Here the CDR3 reads CASSSLAGDSSYEQYF. The CDR3 DNA follows: TGTGCCAGCAGCTCTCTGGCGGGAGATAGCTCCTACGAGCAGTACTTC.

This clonotype came up many times. The chain uses TRBV6-1 and TRBJ2-6; 9 nucleotides agree with TRBD1. There are 18 residues in the CDR3. The germline gives CDR1 MNHNS, CDR2 SASEGT. Germline trimming cut 5 bases from V and 2 bases from J; bases unmatched to any gene: 10. CDR3 in DNA: TGTGCCAGCAGTCTCCGGGACAGGGATCTTACTGGGGCCAACGTCCTGACTTTC. Translating it yields CASSLRDRDLTGANVLTF.

This clonotype occurred many times. The V call is TRBV27, the J call TRBJ2-5, with 9 bases lining up with TRBD2. The CDR3 runs 14 residues. Germline CDR1 MNHEY, CDR2 SMNVEV (reference sequence). V lost 4 bases and J lost 2; bases outside the gene matches: 2. This CDR3 is CASSWTSEQETQYF. CDR3 in DNA: TGTGCCAGCAGTTGGACTAGCGAACAAGAGACCCAGTACTTC.

This clonotype was detected only a few times. The CDR3 nucleotides are TGCGCCAGCAGCCACTCGGGAGTCCAAGAGACCCAGTACTTC. Encoded protein: CASSHSGVQETQYF. The chain is built from TRBV5-1 and TRBJ2-5, with a tentative D call TRBD2 (6 bases). The V and J ends lost 4 bases and 1 base respectively, with 11 bases between them. Germline V gives CDR1 SGHRS, CDR2 YFSETQ. This CDR3 contains 14 residues. The whole variable domain, remainder taken from reference TRBV5-1 and TRBJ2-5, is KAGVTQTPRYLIKTRGQQVTLSCSPISGHRSVSWYQQTPGQGLQFLFEYFSETQRNKGNFPGRFSGRQFSNSRSEMNVSTLELGDSALYLCASSHSGVQETQYFGPGTRLLVL.

There are a few counts of this clonotype. The chain uses TRBV6-2 or TRBV6-3 and TRBJ1-1, with 7 positions matching TRBD1. This CDR3 is 13 amino acids long. From germline, CDR1 is MNHEY and CDR2 SVGEGT. The trim removed 3 bases at V and 8 bases at J, leaving 6 bases unmatched. In nucleotides, the CDR3 is TGTGCCAGCAGTTATCCGGGACAGACCGAAGCTTTCTTT. This translates into CASSYPGQTEAFF.

There are a few counts of this clonotype. The chain combines TRBV5-1 with TRBJ1-4, with D unresolved. The CDR3 consists of 13 residues. V lost 3 bases and J 6 bases, leaving 9 bases between the germline ends. The germline V gene has CDR1 SGHRS and CDR2 YFSETQ. The CDR3 is CASSSLNDEKLFF. In DNA, the CDR3 is TGCGCCAGCAGCTCTTTAAACGATGAAAAACTGTTTTTT.

The V call is TRBV5-4, the J call TRBJ2-1, with TRBD1 identical over 8 bases. V lost 0 bases and J lost 7; bases outside the gene matches: 6. CDR3 size: 15 residues. Per germline, CDR1 SGHNT and CDR2 YYREEE (reference sequence). Here the CDR3 DNA reads TGTGCCAGCAGCTTGGCAGGGACAGGAGGGAATGAGCAGTTCTTC. This gives the protein CASSLAGTGGNEQFF. Variable domain in full (rest from reference TRBV5-4 and TRBJ2-1): ETGVTQSPTHLIKTRGQQVTLRCSSQSGHNTVSWYQQALGQGPQFIFQYYREEENGRGNFPPRFSGLQFPNYSSELNVNALELDDSALYLCASSLAGTGGNEQFFGPGTRLTVL.

For this clonotype: A much more abundant neighbour one base away suggests this may be a read error. The chain links TRBV11-2 to TRBJ2-2; D uncertain. Germline assignment: CDR1 SGHAT and CDR2 FQNNGV. CDR3 size: 17 residues. V lost 0 bases and J lost 6, with 17 bases in between. In nucleotides, the CDR3 is TGTGCCAGCAGCTTAGATTTCCAGCTAAGGGCGTCCGGGGAGCTGTTTTTT. Its translation is CASSLDFQLRASGELFF.

This clonotype turned up a few times. V gene TRBV10-3 combines with J gene TRBJ2-1; TRBD2 agrees at 11 bases. V lost 6 bases to trimming and J lost 7 bases; unmatched junction nucleotides: 2. CDR1 is ENHRY, CDR2 SYGVKD, per germline. This CDR3 spans 13 amino acids. CDR3 loop: CAIRTSGSNEQFF. The DNA for the CDR3 is TGTGCCATCAGAACTAGCGGGAGTAATGAGCAGTTCTTC.

The V and J genes are TRBV10-3 and TRBJ2-3, with D perhaps assigned TRBD1 or TRBD2 (5 bases each). The V end was cut by 1 base, the J end by 4 bases, with 15 bases between. The CDR3 loop spans 16 amino acids. The germline gives CDR1 ENHRY, CDR2 SYGVKD. The CDR3 nucleotides are TGTGCCATCAGTGAGTGGGACCTGGCTGTTGCAGATACGCAGTATTTT. It yields the protein CAISEWDLAVADTQYF.

V gene TRBV4-3 combines with J gene TRBJ2-1; D gene ambiguous. The V gene's germline CDR1 is LGHNA and CDR2 YSLEER. This CDR3 comprises 14 residues. V lost 2 bases and J 5 bases, leaving 10 bases between the germline ends. CDR3 nucleotide sequence: TGCGCCAGCAGCCAATTAGGATTGGACAATGAGCAGTTCTTC. Translated: CASSQLGLDNEQFF.

This clonotype turned up a few times. This rearrangement joins TRBV3-1 to TRBJ2-3; D might be TRBD1 (6 bases). V was cut by 5 bases and J by 2 bases, with 17 bases left in between. The V gene's germline CDR1 is LGHDT and CDR2 YNNKEL (reference sequence). This CDR3 has 16 amino acids. The CDR3 reads CASSSHRERVTDTQYF. The CDR3 DNA reads TGTGCCAGCAGCTCCCACAGGGAAAGGGTCACAGATACGCAGTATTTT.

This clonotype has ten or more counts. The genes are TRBV12-3 or TRBV12-4 and TRBJ1-4, with 9 nucleotides matching TRBD1. The CDR3 is made up of 15 amino acids. J gave up 8 bases and V 2 bases, and 6 bases lay outside the gene matches. CDR3 nucleotides: TGTGCCAGCAGTTTAACACAGGGGGCAAGGGAAAAACTGTTTTTT. Amino acids: CASSLTQGAREKLFF.

This clonotype occurred a few times. This chain joins TRBV29-1 and TRBJ1-1; possible D gene TRBD1, 5 bases. The CDR3 length is 10 residues. Germline V gene sequence: CDR1 SQVTM, CDR2 ANQGSEA. V shed 6 bases and J shed 5 bases, with 7 bases lying between them. The CDR3 loop reads CSVGETEAFF. CDR3 sequence (DNA): TGCAGCGTAGGGGAAACTGAAGCTTTCTTT.

Of note for this clonotype: A read error is possible here, since a much larger clone lies one base away. This chain uses TRBV7-6 with TRBJ2-1; D gene ambiguous. The CDR3 covers 16 residues. Trimming stripped 4 bases from V and 2 bases from J, with 15 bases between. CDR1 is SGHVS, CDR2 FNYEAQ, per germline. CDR3 sequence: CASSSFRKGPYNEQFF. In DNA form, the CDR3 reads TGTGCCAGCAGCTCTTTTAGGAAGGGCCCCTACAATGAGCAGTTCTTC.

The chain recombines TRBV27 with TRBJ2-7, with D perhaps matching TRBD2 (6 bases). The germline V gene has CDR1 MNHEY and CDR2 SMNVEV (reference sequence). CDR3 length: 14 amino acids. V lost 4 bases, J lost 3 bases, and 13 bases lay in between. In nucleotides, the CDR3 is TGTGCCAGCAGTTGGAGGGCAGGGCGCTACGAGCAGTACTTC. Translation gives CASSWRAGRYEQYF.